This T cell receptor (beta chain) was recovered during a study of blood T cells in healthy people across ages. A sample-barcoded 5' primer and a J-beta primer mix were used in a second PCR of about 6 to 11 cycles. MiXCR, run by TCRdb on the 5' RACE reads, gives a single entry per CDR3 protein. The table includes more than 650,000 distinct CDR3 sequences, 22% detected once. Germline CDR1 SGHAT, CDR2 FQNNGV. This CDR3 comprises 14 residues. This clonotype was observed once. The genes are TRBV11-2 and TRBJ2-1; the D is unclear. The J call may be wrong; the DNA end is better matched by TRBJ2-5. The specimen sequenced was blood. This receptor was obtained from a man between 65 and 85 years old in good health. The CDR3 DNA sequence: TGTGCCAGCAGCTTAATGGCCCAACAAGAGACCCAGTACTTC. Translating gives CASSLMAQQETQYF.